Listed below are T cell receptor beta chains from one sample, sequenced in a study of shared clonotypes between healthy human individuals. The assay was immunoSEQ multiplex PCR, and TCRdb's table has in-frame clones only and misses some. The data show some 2,100,000 clones, approximately 94% seen once. Sequencing was carried out using naive CD4+ T cells sorted from blood. The receptors here all came from a man between 18 and 35 years old in good health. Both conserved end residues are part of each CDR3. The order of the fields is clone size, D gene, J gene, V gene, CDR3 DNA, CDR3 protein. A D gene is named only where the DNA matches it firmly. Clone size is shown for a subset of rows, as once, few, many or a class of expanded clone.

abundance: .; d_gene: .; j_gene: TRBJ1-6; v_gene: TRBV6-6; CDR3nt: TGTGCCAGCACCCCGGGGGGTCTGACGGGGAATTCACCCCTCCACTTT; CDR3aa: CASTPGGLTGNSPLHF
abundance: .; d_gene: TRBD1; j_gene: TRBJ2-1; v_gene: TRBV5-4; CDR3nt: TGTGCCAGCAGCTTGGACCAGGGGGTTTACAATGAGCAGTTCTTC; CDR3aa: CASSLDQGVYNEQFF
abundance: .; d_gene: TRBD1; j_gene: TRBJ2-5; v_gene: TRBV4-1; CDR3nt: TGCGCCAGCAGCCTCGGGACAGGGGGACTCCAAGAGACCCAGTACTTC; CDR3aa: CASSLGTGGLQETQYF
abundance: .; d_gene: TRBD1; j_gene: TRBJ1-1; v_gene: TRBV6-1; CDR3nt: TGTGCCAGCAGTGTGGGACAGTTGAACACTGAAGCTTTCTTT; CDR3aa: CASSVGQLNTEAFF
abundance: .; d_gene: .; j_gene: TRBJ1-2; v_gene: TRBV29-1; CDR3nt: TGCAGCGTGGACAGCCCCGATCTCTATGGCTACACCTTC; CDR3aa: CSVDSPDLYGYTF
abundance: .; d_gene: TRBD2; j_gene: TRBJ2-7; v_gene: TRBV7-9; CDR3nt: TGTGCCAGCAGCACGGGACTAGCGATGCAGTACTTC; CDR3aa: CASSTGLAMQYF
abundance: .; d_gene: .; j_gene: TRBJ2-2; v_gene: TRBV6-1; CDR3nt: TGTGCCAGTGGACAAGAAGTAGGTAGCACCGGGGAGCTGTTTTTT; CDR3aa: CASGQEVGSTGELFF
abundance: .; d_gene: TRBD1; j_gene: TRBJ1-2; v_gene: TRBV2; CDR3nt: TGTGCCAGCAGTGTTGAACAGGGGCTCTATGGCTACACCTTC; CDR3aa: CASSVEQGLYGYTF
abundance: .; d_gene: .; j_gene: TRBJ2-4; v_gene: TRBV30; CDR3nt: TGTGCCTGGAGTGGGACAGACAACATTCAGTACTTC; CDR3aa: CAWSGTDNIQYF
abundance: .; d_gene: .; j_gene: TRBJ2-7; v_gene: TRBV30; CDR3nt: TGTGCCTGGAGGGGGTCCTCCTACGAGCAGTACTTC; CDR3aa: CAWRGSSYEQYF
abundance: .; d_gene: .; j_gene: TRBJ2-5; v_gene: TRBV9; CDR3nt: TGTGCCAGCAACAAGGGGCAGACCTGGGGGGGCGAGACCCAGTACTTC; CDR3aa: CASNKGQTWGGETQYF
abundance: .; d_gene: .; j_gene: TRBJ1-5; v_gene: TRBV7-7; CDR3nt: TGTGCTAGCAGCTTAGATAGCAATCAGCCCCAGCATTTT; CDR3aa: CASSLDSNQPQHF
abundance: .; d_gene: TRBD2; j_gene: TRBJ2-7; v_gene: TRBV7-2; CDR3nt: TGTGCCAGCAGCCGGGTCCTAGCGGAAGCCGAGCAGTACTTC; CDR3aa: CASSRVLAEAEQYF
abundance: .; d_gene: TRBD1; j_gene: TRBJ2-7; v_gene: TRBV11-2; CDR3nt: TGTGCCAGCAGACGGACAGGGGGCGGGTACGAGCAGTACTTC; CDR3aa: CASRRTGGGYEQYF
abundance: .; d_gene: TRBD2; j_gene: TRBJ2-1; v_gene: TRBV28; CDR3nt: TGTGCCAGCAGTTTTGGGGCTGGGGTGCTAGCGGGGGCCGTTATATACAATGAGCAGTTCTTC; CDR3aa: CASSFGAGVLAGAVIYNEQFF
abundance: .; d_gene: .; j_gene: TRBJ1-2; v_gene: TRBV5-1; CDR3nt: TGCGCCAGCAGCGTGGGTTTGGGCCAAGCTAACTATGGCTACACCTTC; CDR3aa: CASSVGLGQANYGYTF
abundance: .; d_gene: TRBD2; j_gene: TRBJ2-1; v_gene: TRBV5-6; CDR3nt: TGTGCCAGCAGCTTGGGTCTAGCGGTAGCCTTGGGGCAGTTCTTC; CDR3aa: CASSLGLAVALGQFF
abundance: .; d_gene: TRBD2; j_gene: TRBJ2-1; v_gene: TRBV5-6; CDR3nt: TGTGCCAGCAGCTTTCTAGCGGGGGGGCGAGTGTCCTACAATGAGCAGTTCTTC; CDR3aa: CASSFLAGGRVSYNEQFF
abundance: .; d_gene: TRBD2; j_gene: TRBJ2-1; v_gene: TRBV5-1; CDR3nt: TGCGCCAGCAGCTTATCCGGGGGGGCGAGCTCCTACAATGAGCAGTTCTTC; CDR3aa: CASSLSGGASSYNEQFF
abundance: .; d_gene: .; j_gene: TRBJ1-1; v_gene: TRBV7-8; CDR3nt: TGTGCCAGCAGCTTAGGGAATAGGGAAGCTTACACTGAAGCTTTCTTT; CDR3aa: CASSLGNREAYTEAFF
abundance: .; d_gene: TRBD2; j_gene: TRBJ2-1; v_gene: TRBV18; CDR3nt: TGTGCCAGCTCACCGCGACTAGCGGCCCCCTACAATGAGCAGTTCTTC; CDR3aa: CASSPRLAAPYNEQFF
abundance: few; d_gene: .; j_gene: TRBJ2-5; v_gene: TRBV30; CDR3nt: TGTGCCTGGAGCGAGGGACGGGTTAGGACCCAGTACTTC; CDR3aa: CAWSEGRVRTQYF
abundance: .; d_gene: .; j_gene: TRBJ2-4; v_gene: TRBV5-1; CDR3nt: TGCGCCAGCAGTACATTCTTCAGGGGAGCTAAAAACATTCAGTACTTC; CDR3aa: CASSTFFRGAKNIQYF
abundance: once; d_gene: TRBD1; j_gene: TRBJ1-4; v_gene: TRBV7-9; CDR3nt: TGTGCCAGCAGCCAAGGGACAGGGCGAGAGGAAAAACTGTTTTTT; CDR3aa: CASSQGTGREEKLFF
abundance: .; d_gene: .; j_gene: TRBJ1-4; v_gene: TRBV2; CDR3nt: TGTGCCAGCAGTGAGTTAGAGGGAGTTTGGGAAAAACTGTTTTTT; CDR3aa: CASSELEGVWEKLFF
abundance: once; d_gene: TRBD1; j_gene: TRBJ1-5; v_gene: TRBV6-1; CDR3nt: TGTGCCAGCAGTGTCGGGACAGGGGGTACGGTCTATAGCAATCAGCCCCAGCATTTT; CDR3aa: CASSVGTGGTVYSNQPQHF
abundance: .; d_gene: TRBD2; j_gene: TRBJ2-1; v_gene: TRBV7-2; CDR3nt: TGTGCCAGCAGCTATCCGGGACTAGGAGGGCCGGATGAGCAGTTCTTC; CDR3aa: CASSYPGLGGPDEQFF
abundance: .; d_gene: .; j_gene: TRBJ2-3; v_gene: TRBV27; CDR3nt: TGTGCCAGCAGTTTAGGCACGGGATTCACAGATACGCAGTATTTT; CDR3aa: CASSLGTGFTDTQYF
abundance: .; d_gene: .; j_gene: TRBJ1-2; v_gene: TRBV5-1; CDR3nt: TGCGCCAGCAGGGCTAGGGCCAGCACCGTATATGGCTACACCTTC; CDR3aa: CASRARASTVYGYTF
abundance: .; d_gene: .; j_gene: TRBJ1-3; v_gene: TRBV9; CDR3nt: TGTGCCAGCAGGAGGGACGGCTCTGGAAACACCATATATTTT; CDR3aa: CASRRDGSGNTIYF
abundance: .; d_gene: .; j_gene: TRBJ1-6; v_gene: TRBV6-5; CDR3nt: TGTGCCAGCAGTTTAACAGGGAGGTATTCACCCCTCCACTTT; CDR3aa: CASSLTGRYSPLHF
abundance: .; d_gene: TRBD2; j_gene: TRBJ2-7; v_gene: TRBV2; CDR3nt: TGTGCCAGCATGGTGCTCCCCAGTAGCGGGGGGGGATCCTACGAGCAGTACTTC; CDR3aa: CASMVLPSSGGGSYEQYF
abundance: .; d_gene: .; j_gene: TRBJ1-1; v_gene: TRBV6-6; CDR3nt: TGTGCCAGCAGTTGGACAGCGAACACTGAAGCTTTCTTT; CDR3aa: CASSWTANTEAFF
abundance: .; d_gene: TRBD1; j_gene: TRBJ2-5; v_gene: TRBV5-4; CDR3nt: TGTGCCAGCAGCGCGACAGGGGGTGAGACCCAGTACTTC; CDR3aa: CASSATGGETQYF
abundance: .; d_gene: .; j_gene: TRBJ2-7; v_gene: TRBV11-2; CDR3nt: TGTGCCAGCACCCCTGCGGGACTCCTGAACTACGAGCAGTACTTC; CDR3aa: CASTPAGLLNYEQYF
abundance: once; d_gene: TRBD1; j_gene: TRBJ1-3; v_gene: TRBV5-1; CDR3nt: TGCGCCAGCAGTCTAACTCCGACAGGGGCCCTCTCTGGAAACACCATATATTTT; CDR3aa: CASSLTPTGALSGNTIYF
abundance: .; d_gene: .; j_gene: TRBJ1-1; v_gene: TRBV6-5; CDR3nt: TGTGCCAGCAGTTTCACTCTGCAGGTGACTGAAGCTTTCTTT; CDR3aa: CASSFTLQVTEAFF
abundance: .; d_gene: TRBD2; j_gene: TRBJ2-1; v_gene: TRBV19; CDR3nt: TGTGCCAGTAACCAGCGGGGGGCAAATGAGCAGTTCTTC; CDR3aa: CASNQRGANEQFF
abundance: .; d_gene: TRBD2; j_gene: TRBJ2-7; v_gene: TRBV5-6; CDR3nt: TGTGCCAGCAGCTTGAGGGCGGGGGCTAGCGGGACCCTCGAGCAGTACTTC; CDR3aa: CASSLRAGASGTLEQYF
abundance: .; d_gene: .; j_gene: TRBJ2-7; v_gene: TRBV11-2; CDR3nt: TGTGCCAGCAGCTTAGACGGTTACGAGCAGTACTTC; CDR3aa: CASSLDGYEQYF
abundance: once; d_gene: .; j_gene: TRBJ2-1; v_gene: TRBV9; CDR3nt: TGTGCCAGCAGCGAATACAATGAGCAGTTCTTC; CDR3aa: CASSEYNEQFF
abundance: .; d_gene: TRBD2; j_gene: TRBJ2-3; v_gene: TRBV7-2; CDR3nt: TGTGCCAGCAGCTTATCTTTATGGACTAGCGCCACAGATACGCAGTATTTT; CDR3aa: CASSLSLWTSATDTQYF